This T cell receptor (beta chain) was documented in a study of cytomegalovirus exposure and HLA in healthy donors. Findings of the study overall: An apparent linkage of common viral pathogens to several of the most significant clusters emerged in a later analysis. Cytomegalovirus association was assigned to more than 150 TCR beta chains. Excluded: some indistinguishable V segments such as TRBV6-2 and TRBV6-3.

The PCR made use of 60 Vbeta and 13 Jbeta primers. Under the authors' procedure: A later analysis tallied tens of millions of unique TCR beta chains, about 9.9 million of them shared. TCRdb's copy holds only in-frame clones and misses some; the assay was immunoSEQ multiplex PCR. The DNA gave D and trimming, while V, J and clone size come from that table. The repertoire holds around 150,000 clones, with over 80% as singletons. Remarks on this clone: Its antigen is undetermined.

The length of the CDR3 is 13 residues. The ends lost 5 bases at V and 4 bases at J; junction bases unmatched: 5. Germline values: CDR1 KGHSH, CDR2 LQKENI. V is TRBV18 and J is TRBJ2-7, with 7 bases aligning to TRBD1. The receptor was isolated from a woman aged 18-29 years in good health and CMV-seronegative. The sequencing input was PBMCs. The CDR3 sequence: CASSVQGSYEQYF. As DNA, the CDR3 is TGTGCCAGCTCAGTACAGGGGAGTTACGAGCAGTACTTC. Filled out from reference TRBV18 and TRBJ2-7, the complete variable domain reads NAGVMQNPRHLVRRRGQEARLRCSPMKGHSHVYWYRQLPEEGLKFMVYLQKENIIDESGMPKERFSAEFPKEGPSILRIQQVVRGDSAAYFCASSVQGSYEQYFGPGTRLTVT.